These T cell receptor delta chains were read from a single sample in a study of gamma-delta T cells after stem cell transplantation. TCRdb re-called clones from the RT-PCR reads via CATT. The sample holds some 2,000 delta-chain clones, roughly 4.8% seen once. Sequences were obtained from gamma-delta T cells. These TCRs come from a human donor. It is not recorded whose cells these are; they may come from a transplant donor. The CDR3 runs from the conserved cysteine through the conserved F or W. Fields, in order: J gene, D gene, V gene, clone size, CDR3 DNA, CDR3 protein. A D gene is named only where the DNA matches it firmly. Clone sizes are given selectively: once, few, many, or a class where the clone is expanded.

J: TRDJ3; D: TRDD3; V: TRDV2; size: few; DNA: TGTGCCTGTGACATCGTGTTGACTGGGGGATACCCTGTTGGCTCCTGGGCCACCCGACAGATGTTTTTC; CDR3: CACDIVLTGGYPVGSWATRQMFF
J: TRDJ1; D: TRDD3; V: TRDV2; size: large; DNA: TGTGCCTGTGACCCTATCGATACTGGGGGATACGGTAAACTCATCTTT; CDR3: CACDPIDTGGYGKLIF
J: TRDJ3; D: TRDD3; V: TRDV2; size: medium-sized; DNA: TGTGCCTGTGACCACCTGACTGGGGGAACAGAGATCTCCTGGGACACCCGACAGATGTTTTTC; CDR3: CACDHLTGGTEISWDTRQMFF
J: TRDJ1; D: NA; V: TRDV2; size: few; DNA: TGTGCCTGTGACACCGTGCAGATTGGGGAAACCGATAAACTCATCTTT; CDR3: CACDTVQIGETDKLIF
J: TRDJ1; D: TRDD3; V: TRDV2; size: large; DNA: TGTGCCTGTGAAACCTTAGGGGATACCCGAAAATCGTACACCGATAAACTCATCTTT; CDR3: CACETLGDTRKSYTDKLIF
J: TRDJ1; D: TRDD3; V: TRDV2; size: large; DNA: TGTGCCTGTGACCCTTTACGGCCTGGGGGATACATCCTCGATAAACTCATCTTT; CDR3: CACDPLRPGGYILDKLIF
J: TRDJ3; D: NA; V: TRDV2; size: medium-sized; DNA: TGTGCCTGTGACACTCTTCGGGGCCCCCTTGGCTCCTGGGACACCCGACAGATGTTTTTC; CDR3: CACDTLRGPLGSWDTRQMFF
J: TRDJ1; D: TRDD3; V: TRDV2; size: few; DNA: TGTGCCTGTGACAGACTGGGGGACACCGATAAACTCATCTTT; CDR3: CACDRLGDTDKLIF
J: TRDJ1; D: TRDD3; V: TRDV2; size: few; DNA: TGTGCCTGCGATAGGCTACTGGGGGTCAACACCGATAAACTCATCTTT; CDR3: CACDRLLGVNTDKLIF
J: TRDJ1; D: TRDD3; V: TRDV2; size: NA; DNA: TGTGCCTGTGACGTACTGGGGGATATAGGAGATAAACTCATCTTT; CDR3: CACDVLGDIGDKLIF
J: TRDJ1; D: TRDD3; V: TRDV1; size: NA; DNA: TGTGCTCTTGGGGAAAGCCCCATATCTTATTACTGGGGGACCGACACCGATAAACTCATCTTT; CDR3: CALGESPISYYWGTDTDKLIF
J: TRDJ1; D: TRDD3; V: TRDV2; size: NA; DNA: TGTGCCTGTGACAGGTTGGAGGGATACGGGGGAACCGATAAACTCATCTTT; CDR3: CACDRLEGYGGTDKLIF
J: TRDJ1; D: TRDD3; V: TRDV2; size: large; DNA: TGTGCCTGTGACACCTTGTACTGGGGGGACCTGGACTACACCGATAAACTCATCTTT; CDR3: CACDTLYWGDLDYTDKLIF
J: TRDJ1; D: TRDD3; V: TRDV2; size: large; DNA: TGTGCCTGTGACACCGTACTGGGGGATACCGAGTACACCGATAAACTCATCTTT; CDR3: CACDTVLGDTEYTDKLIF
J: TRDJ1; D: TRDD3; V: TRDV2; size: medium-sized; DNA: TGTGCCTGTGACACCGTAAGGGGGATACTTCCAACTTGGACCGATAAACTCATCTTT; CDR3: CACDTVRGILPTWTDKLIF
J: TRDJ1; D: TRDD3; V: TRDV2; size: large; DNA: TGTGCCTGTGACACCGTCCGAGCTCTGGGGGACACCGATAAACTCATCTTT; CDR3: CACDTVRALGDTDKLIF
J: TRDJ1; D: NA; V: TRDV2; size: large; DNA: TGTGCCTGTGACACCATCCTTCGTTGGGGACTGGTAAACACCGATAAACTCATCTTT; CDR3: CACDTILRWGLVNTDKLIF
J: TRDJ1; D: TRDD3; V: TRDV2; size: large; DNA: TGTGCCTGTGACCCGGTACTGGGGGTGGAGGAATACACCGATAAACTCATCTTT; CDR3: CACDPVLGVEEYTDKLIF
J: TRDJ1; D: TRDD3; V: TRDV2; size: large; DNA: TGTGCCTGTGACACCCTAGCCCCTGGGGGATACGGGACCGATAAACTCATCTTT; CDR3: CACDTLAPGGYGTDKLIF
J: TRDJ1; D: TRDD3; V: TRDV3; size: NA; DNA: TGTGCCTTTCCATTTACCCTCGTACTGGGGGAGGAGTACACCGATAAACTCATCTTT; CDR3: CAFPFTLVLGEEYTDKLIF
J: TRDJ1; D: TRDD3; V: TRDV2; size: large; DNA: TGTGCCTGTGACACTTTGGGGGAGCCCATGTACACCGATAAACTCATCTTT; CDR3: CACDTLGEPMYTDKLIF
J: TRDJ1; D: TRDD3; V: TRDV2; size: many; DNA: TGTGCCTGTGACGCTCTGGGGGATACTCAGAGCACCGATAAACTCATCTTT; CDR3: CACDALGDTQSTDKLIF
J: TRDJ1; D: TRDD3; V: TRDV2; size: NA; DNA: TGTGCCTGTGACACCGTCTCGAAACTGGGGGATAGCGGCACCGATAAACTCATCTTT; CDR3: CACDTVSKLGDSGTDKLIF
J: TRDJ1; D: TRDD3; V: TRDV2; size: medium-sized; DNA: TGTGCCTGTGACACCGTAGCCTCCCCTACTGGGGGATTAGGAGTTATTGACACCGATAAACTCATCTTT; CDR3: CACDTVASPTGGLGVIDTDKLIF
J: TRDJ1; D: TRDD3; V: TRDV2; size: many; DNA: TGTGCCTGTGACTCCGTGGGGGATAGGGCCACCGATAAACTCATCTTT; CDR3: CACDSVGDRATDKLIF
J: TRDJ1; D: TRDD3; V: TRDV2; size: NA; DNA: TGTGCCTGTGACAGCGTTACTGGGGACGCCGATAAACTCATCTTT; CDR3: CACDSVTGDADKLIF
J: TRDJ1; D: TRDD3; V: TRDV2; size: few; DNA: TGTGCCTGTGACACCGTTCCGGTGGGGGATACGCATCTTTACACCGATACACTCATCTTT; CDR3: CACDTVPVGDTHLYTDTLIF
J: TRDJ1; D: TRDD3; V: TRDV2; size: large; DNA: TGTGCCTGTGACGCGGCTGGGGGCTCGTTGTACACCGATAAACTCATCTTT; CDR3: CACDAAGGSLYTDKLIF
J: TRDJ1; D: TRDD3; V: TRDV2; size: large; DNA: TGTGCCTGTGACACCGTGTCTGGGGGTCCCCCTCTGGGCGATAAACTCATCTTT; CDR3: CACDTVSGGPPLGDKLIF
J: TRDJ1; D: TRDD3; V: TRDV2; size: large; DNA: TGTGCCTGTGACAAGCTGGGGGATACTTATCCGTACACCGATAAACTCATCTTT; CDR3: CACDKLGDTYPYTDKLIF